Listed below are T cell receptor beta chains from one sample, sequenced in a study of PD-1 blockade in classical Hodgkin lymphoma. The data were produced by immunoSEQ multiplex PCR, yet TCRdb's version contains in-frame clones alone and is incomplete. The sample lists tens of thousands of clones; about nine tenths were seen once. The sample in question was peripheral blood mononuclear cells (PBMCs), obtained at baseline. The receptors shown here come from a human donor with classical Hodgkin lymphoma. CDR3s include the opening cysteine and the closing phenylalanine or tryptophan. The D gene is left open where the match is weak. Where a row states a size, it is once, few, many or the class of an expanded clone; other rows omit it.

j_call cdr3_length clone_size d_call v_call cdr3_aa cdr3_nt
TRBJ1-2 16 - - TRBV7-9 CASSLNVVSTPYGYTF TGTGCCAGCAGCTTAAACGTCGTCAGTACCCCCTATGGCTACACCTTC
TRBJ1-1 13 - - TRBV27 CASSLARNTEAFF TGTGCCAGCAGTTTGGCCCGGAACACTGAAGCTTTCTTT
TRBJ1-1 11 - - TRBV6-5 CASLGGLEAFF TGTGCCAGTCTGGGAGGCCTTGAAGCTTTCTTT
TRBJ2-7 13 - TRBD1 TRBV6-5 CASSPTGSYEQYF TGTGCCAGCAGTCCGACAGGGTCCTACGAGCAGTACTTC
TRBJ1-2 17 - TRBD1 TRBV15 CATSPSRDRECGYGYTF TGTGCCACCAGCCCTTCCCGGGACAGGGAATGCGGCTATGGCTACACCTTC
TRBJ1-2 16 - - TRBV5-1 CASSLGIGGSNYGYTF TGCGCCAGCAGCTTGGGTATTGGTGGTTCTAACTATGGCTACACCTTC
TRBJ2-2 14 - - TRBV6-1 CASILTGRTGELFF TGTGCCAGCATCCTGACAGGGAGGACCGGGGAGCTGTTTTTT
TRBJ2-1 15 - - TRBV2 CASSEGRGSYNEQFF TGTGCCAGCAGTGAAGGTCGGGGCTCCTACAATGAGCAGTTCTTC
TRBJ2-5 15 - - TRBV5-4 CASSRAAVRGETQYF TGTGCCAGCAGCAGGGCGGCAGTCCGAGGGGAGACCCAGTACTTC
TRBJ1-5 15 - - TRBV27 CASSLRQGIGQPQHF TGTGCCAGCAGTTTAAGGCAGGGGATCGGCCAGCCCCAGCATTTT
TRBJ2-7 14 - - TRBV27 CASSPIRQFYEQYF TGTGCCAGCAGTCCAATCCGACAGTTCTACGAGCAGTACTTC
TRBJ1-1 14 - - TRBV5-1 CASSLELPVTEAFF TGCGCCAGCAGCTTGGAATTACCCGTCACTGAAGCTTTCTTT
TRBJ1-4 14 - - TRBV7-9 CASSLILREEKLFF TGTGCCAGCAGCTTGATACTGAGAGAAGAAAAACTGTTTTTT
TRBJ1-4 15 - TRBD1 TRBV15 CATSSRTGVREKLFF TGTGCCACCAGCAGCAGGACAGGGGTGCGGGAAAAACTGTTTTTT
TRBJ1-4 13 once - TRBV18 CASSRQGNEKLFF TGTGCCAGCTCCCGCCAGGGTAATGAAAAACTGTTTTTT
TRBJ1-4 15 - TRBD1 TRBV18 CASSLSGTGKEKLFF TGTGCCAGCTCACTCTCCGGGACAGGGAAAGAAAAACTGTTTTTT
TRBJ2-5 14 - - TRBV13 CASSLFRFWETQYF TGTGCCAGCAGCTTATTCCGATTCTGGGAGACCCAGTACTTC
TRBJ2-7 13 - - TRBV6-1 CASLNRNSYEQYF TGTGCCAGCCTCAACAGGAATTCCTACGAGCAGTACTTC
TRBJ1-1 12 - - TRBV2 CASSDLNTEAFF TGTGCCAGCAGTGACCTGAACACTGAAGCTTTCTTT
TRBJ2-2 12 - - TRBV6-1 CASRVFSGELFF TGTGCCAGCAGGGTCTTCTCCGGGGAGCTGTTTTTT
TRBJ1-1 16 - TRBD1 TRBV5-1 CASSLAWDREGTEAFF TGCGCCAGCAGCTTGGCCTGGGACAGGGAAGGCACTGAAGCTTTCTTT
TRBJ2-1 16 - - TRBV21-1 CASSKGSGSSYNEQFF TGTGCCAGCAGCAAAGGGAGCGGGAGCTCCTACAATGAGCAGTTCTTC
TRBJ1-1 12 - - TRBV7-9 CASSIRDTEAFF TGTGCCAGCAGCATCCGGGACACTGAAGCTTTCTTT
TRBJ1-2 16 - - TRBV4-3 CASSHQRRVLVYGYTF TGCGCCAGCAGCCACCAGCGTCGTGTCTTAGTCTATGGCTACACCTTC
TRBJ2-3 16 - TRBD2 TRBV27 CASKLSPAGATDTQYF TGTGCCAGCAAACTGTCCCCCGCGGGAGCTACAGATACGCAGTATTTT
TRBJ2-7 14 - TRBD2 TRBV16 CASSPSSGSYEQYF TGTGCCAGCAGCCCATCTAGCGGCTCCTACGAGCAGTACTTC
TRBJ1-3 16 - - TRBV6-5 CASSYSTGRSGNTIYF TGTGCCAGCAGTTACTCCACAGGGCGCTCTGGAAACACCATATATTTT
TRBJ2-3 17 - TRBD2 TRBV11-2 CASSRTASGRGPDTQYF TGTGCCAGCAGCCGAACTGCTAGCGGGAGGGGCCCAGATACGCAGTATTTT
TRBJ2-7 12 - - TRBV29-1 CSVPGVGNEQYF TGCAGCGTCCCCGGGGTCGGAAACGAGCAGTACTTC
TRBJ1-2 15 - - TRBV5-1 CASSFGQIESDGYTF TGCGCCAGCAGCTTCGGACAGATCGAATCCGATGGCTACACCTTC
TRBJ2-1 20 - TRBD2 TRBV11-2 CASSLDLYSGRAFTADEQFF TGTGCCAGCAGCTTAGATCTGTATAGCGGGAGGGCCTTTACAGCCGATGAGCAGTTCTTC
TRBJ1-2 13 - - TRBV6-1 CASSEPDWNGYTF TGTGCCAGCAGTGAACCCGACTGGAATGGCTACACCTTC
TRBJ2-1 17 - TRBD2 TRBV4-1 CASSQEGAGGPRNEQFF TGCGCCAGCAGCCAAGAAGGGGCGGGAGGGCCGCGGAATGAGCAGTTCTTC
TRBJ2-2 14 - TRBD2 TRBV6-5 CASNHGGGTGELFF TGTGCCAGCAACCACGGGGGGGGCACCGGGGAGCTGTTTTTT
TRBJ1-2 13 - - TRBV12-5 CASGLETFYGYTF TGTGCTAGTGGTTTGGAGACTTTTTATGGCTACACCTTC
TRBJ1-4 15 once - TRBV19 CASSGGSLINEKLFF TGTGCCAGTAGCGGGGGGTCCCTGATTAATGAAAAACTGTTTTTT
TRBJ2-1 17 - TRBD2 TRBV5-6 CASSPITAGVLYNEQFF TGTGCCAGCAGCCCCATTACAGCGGGAGTTCTCTACAATGAGCAGTTCTTC
TRBJ2-3 13 - - TRBV2 CASSLNPTDTQYF TGTGCCAGCAGTTTGAACCCCACAGATACGCAGTATTTT
TRBJ1-1 16 - TRBD1 TRBV6-6 CASSTPGQGAYTEAFF TGTGCCAGCAGTACCCCGGGACAGGGGGCTTACACTGAAGCTTTCTTT
TRBJ1-1 12 - - TRBV2 CASSGSATEAFF TGTGCCAGCAGTGGTTCGGCCACTGAAGCTTTCTTT
TRBJ2-1 17 - TRBD2 TRBV28 CASSLLGTSGRDHEQFF TGTGCCAGCAGTTTATTGGGGACTAGCGGGAGGGACCATGAGCAGTTCTTC
TRBJ1-4 17 once - TRBV7-9 CASSLRASSPSNEKLFF TGTGCCAGCAGCTTAAGGGCCAGTTCACCGTCTAATGAAAAACTGTTTTTT
TRBJ2-3 16 - - TRBV7-2 CASSSRGSGAGDTQYF TGTGCCAGCAGCTCCCGGGGTAGCGGAGCAGGGGATACGCAGTATTTT
TRBJ2-2 17 - TRBD1 TRBV4-3 CASSQDGQARNTGELFF TGCGCCAGCAGCCAAGACGGACAGGCGCGCAACACCGGGGAGCTGTTTTTT